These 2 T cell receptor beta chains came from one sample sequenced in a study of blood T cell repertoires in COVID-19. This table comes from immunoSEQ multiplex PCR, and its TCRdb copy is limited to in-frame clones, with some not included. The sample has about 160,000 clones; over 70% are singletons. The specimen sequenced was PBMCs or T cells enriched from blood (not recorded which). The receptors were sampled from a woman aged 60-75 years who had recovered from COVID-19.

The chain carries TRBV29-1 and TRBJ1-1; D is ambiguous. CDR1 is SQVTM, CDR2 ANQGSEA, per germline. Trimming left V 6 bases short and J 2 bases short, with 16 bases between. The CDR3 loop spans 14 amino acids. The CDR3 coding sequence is TGCAGCGTCTCTCTTGGTGGCCTTAACACTGAAGCTTTCTTT. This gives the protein CSVSLGGLNTEAFF.

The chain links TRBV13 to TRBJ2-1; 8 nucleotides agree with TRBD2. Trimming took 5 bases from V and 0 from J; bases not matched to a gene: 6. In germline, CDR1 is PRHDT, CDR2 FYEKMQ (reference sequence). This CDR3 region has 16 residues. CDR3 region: CASSPRGALSYNEQFF. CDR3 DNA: TGTGCCAGCAGCCCGCGGGGGGCCCTCTCCTACAATGAGCAGTTCTTC.